These 17 T cell receptor beta chains were sequenced from one sample in a study of metastatic and nonmetastatic thyroid tumors. Thyroid surgery was performed in patients who had received no treatment beforehand. TCRdb called clones again from the PCR reads with MiXCR. This repertoire shows about 31,000 clones, 15% to 20% found once; its top ten account for 10%. The sequenced material came from blood. The origin of the receptors is a female donor with papillary thyroid cancer or a benign thyroid nodule (not recorded which). Some clones in this sample may be carry-over from other donors' samples.

In this sample, this clone turned up a few times. One junction end disagrees with the germline gene, perhaps due to a read error. The chain joins TRBV7-8 to TRBJ1-1; possible D gene TRBD1, 5 bases. The germline gives CDR1 SGHVS, CDR2 FQNEAQ. CDR3 size: 12 residues. CDR3 region: CAGSLGVTEAFF. The CDR3 nucleotides read TGTGCCGGCAGCTTAGGGGTCACTGAAGCTTTCTTT.

The count of this clone is one. Since a much larger clone is just one base distant, this may be a read error. The genes are TRBV18 and TRBJ2-2; 11 nucleotides align to TRBD2. The V segment lost 2 bases and the J segment 6 bases; nucleotides outside the gene matches: 8. This CDR3 contains 17 residues. Germline V lookup: CDR1 KGHSH, CDR2 LQKENI. The CDR3 bases are TGTGCCAGCTCACCATACACTAGCGGGGGAGTGGCCGGGGAGCTGTTTTTT. It is translated as CASSPYTSGGVAGELFF.

This clone was found many times. The rearrangement links TRBV20-1 to TRBJ1-5; D is perhaps TRBD1 (6 bases). CDR1 is DFQATT and CDR2 is SNEGSKA in the germline V gene (reference sequence). The CDR3 has 14 amino acids. V lost 3 bases and J 6 bases, leaving 15 bases between the germline ends. DNA for the CDR3: TGCAGTGCTAGCTACGCAGGGGCAGGTCAGCCCCAGCATTTT. It encodes CSASYAGAGQPQHF.

Details on this clone: A much larger clonotype is one base distant, so this may be a read error. The genes are TRBV5-4 and TRBJ2-1; D perhaps matches TRBD1 (5 bases). The CDR3 length is 13 residues. Trimming took off 0 bases at V and 10 bases at J, with 11 bases between the two ends. The germline gives CDR1 SGHNT, CDR2 YYREEE (reference sequence). DNA for the CDR3: TGTGCCAGCAGCTTGGGGACATTCCTCGAGCAGTTCTTC. Translation: CASSLGTFLEQFF.

The table lists this clone with many counts. This sequence joins TRBV15 and TRBJ2-5, with TRBD1 as a possible D gene (6 bases). The ends were cut back, 4 bases at V and 5 bases at J, with 11 bases in the middle. Germline V lookup: CDR1 LNHNV, CDR2 YYDKDF (reference sequence). CDR3 length: 13 residues. CDR3 sequence (DNA): TGTGCCACCAGCATTGGACAGTTGGAGACCCAGTACTTC. The encoded protein is CATSIGQLETQYF.

This chain joins TRBV11-3 and TRBJ2-7; weak D call: TRBD1 (5 bases). Germline values: CDR1 SGHNT, CDR2 YENEEA. The V end lost 5 bases, the J end lost 0 bases, and 11 bases lay between the germline ends. CDR3 length: 14 residues. Here the CDR3 reads CASSPQQDSYEQYF. As DNA, the CDR3 is TGTGCCAGCAGCCCCCAACAGGACTCCTACGAGCAGTACTTC.

The CDR3 bases are TGCAGTGCTAGTGCCCCGTTGGAGTCCTACGAGCAGTACTTC. This sequence encodes CSASAPLESYEQYF. The chain employs TRBV20-1 and TRBJ2-7; D unresolved. V lost 3 bases and J lost 1, with 13 bases in between. The CDR3 covers 14 residues. Germline CDR1 is DFQATT and CDR2 is SNEGSKA (reference sequence).

This clone was seen many times. V and J are TRBV20-1 and TRBJ2-7, with 15 positions matching TRBD2. Germline V gene lookup returns CDR1 DFQATT and CDR2 SNEGSKA (reference sequence). There are 17 residues in the CDR3. After removal of 6 bases from V and 1 base from J, the junction contained 10 bases not matched to a gene. CDR3 region: CSADAGTSGRRSYEQYF. The DNA of the CDR3 is TGCAGTGCCGACGCCGGGACTAGCGGGAGGAGGTCCTACGAGCAGTACTTC.

The gene calls are TRBV19 and TRBJ1-4; TRBD1 is a possible D gene (5 bases). The CDR3 is made up of 13 amino acids. Germline assignment: CDR1 LNHDA and CDR2 SQIVND (reference sequence). With 10 bases removed from V and 7 bases from J, the gap between germline ends came to 16 bases. CDR3 in DNA: TGTGCCACCCGAGGGGACGCGAGTGAAAAACTGTTTTTT. Translating it yields CATRGDASEKLFF.

The chain joins TRBV11-2 to TRBJ1-2; no clear D. The CDR3 has 14 residues. V lost 3 bases, J lost 4 bases, and 12 bases lay in between. Germline CDR1 reads SGHAT; CDR2 reads FQNNGV. CDR3 in DNA: TGTGCCAGCAGCTTGCGGGAGCCAGCCTATGGCTACACCTTC. Amino acid sequence: CASSLREPAYGYTF.

Many counts were recorded for this clone. V is TRBV2 and J is TRBJ1-2; D gene uncertain. Germline V gene lookup returns CDR1 SNHLY and CDR2 FYNNEI. V lost 5 bases and J lost 5, with 18 bases in between. The CDR3 has 15 amino acids. CDR3 residues: CASSFFGFPGYGYTF. The CDR3 coding sequence is TGTGCCAGCAGTTTTTTCGGGTTCCCGGGGTATGGCTACACCTTC.

This clone has at least ten counts. This sequence joins TRBV6-4 and TRBJ1-6, with TRBD1 as a possible D gene (5 bases). The CDR3 sequence is 21 residues long. V lost 4 bases and J 0 bases, leaving 25 bases between the germline ends. Germline V lookup: CDR1 MRHNA, CDR2 SNTAGT. This CDR3 is CASSGKGRDDFSSSYNSPLHF. The DNA of the CDR3 is TGTGCCAGCAGTGGGAAAGGCAGGGACGATTTCTCTAGCTCCTATAATTCACCCCTCCACTTT.

This clone was seen repeatedly, ten times or more. The V call is TRBV10-3, the J call TRBJ2-1; 14 bases align to TRBD2. CDR1 is ENHRY, CDR2 SYGVKD, per germline. The CDR3 totals 19 residues. Germline trimming cut 2 bases from V and 0 bases from J; bases unmatched to any gene: 6. The CDR3, as DNA: TGTGCCATCAGTGAGGGACTAGCGGGGGGACTAAGCTCCTACAATGAGCAGTTCTTC. Its translation is CAISEGLAGGLSSYNEQFF.

This clone appeared many times. This sequence joins TRBV5-1 and TRBJ2-1, with D tentatively TRBD2 (6 bases). This CDR3 has 13 amino acids. Deletions cut 4 bases from V and 9 bases from J, with 14 bases between. The germline CDR1 and CDR2 sequences are SGHRS and YFSETQ. CDR3 loop: CASSLGLEGEQFF. In DNA, the CDR3 is TGCGCCAGCAGCCTGGGACTGGAGGGTGAGCAGTTCTTC. Full variable domain (rest looked up from reference TRBV5-1 and TRBJ2-1): KAGVTQTPRYLIKTRGQQVTLSCSPISGHRSVSWYQQTPGQGLQFLFEYFSETQRNKGNFPGRFSGRQFSNSRSEMNVSTLELGDSALYLCASSLGLEGEQFFGPGTRLTVL.

This clone was recorded only once. V and J are TRBV5-4 and TRBJ2-7, with a possible D match to TRBD1 (6 bases). Germline V CDR1 and CDR2: SGHNT, YYREEE (reference sequence). V lost 6 bases, J lost 1 base, and 17 bases lay in between. This CDR3 contains 15 residues. This chain's CDR3 is CASTVRDTPSYEQYF. CDR3 coding DNA: TGTGCCAGCACAGTCCGGGACACTCCTTCCTACGAGCAGTACTTC.

This clone came up many times. The CDR3 loop reads CASSQVGLITETQYF. CDR3 in DNA: TGCGCCAGCAGCCAAGTGGGGTTGATCACGGAGACCCAGTACTTC. V usage is TRBV4-1 and J usage is TRBJ2-5, with D uncertain. Germline-derived CDR1 and CDR2 are MGHRA and YSYEKL. The length of the CDR3 is 15 residues. Trimming removed 1 base from V and 5 bases from J, with 14 bases in between.

The table lists this clone with many counts. The chain carries TRBV7-9 and TRBJ2-5, with D maybe TRBD1 (5 bases). Germline values: CDR1 SEHNR, CDR2 FQNEAQ (reference sequence). CDR3 size: 15 residues. V was trimmed by 2 bases and J by 5 bases, leaving 15 bases between them. The CDR3 DNA is TGTGCCAGCAGCTTAATCCCACAGGTTAAGGAGACCCAGTACTTC. This sequence encodes CASSLIPQVKETQYF.